A selection of T cell receptor beta chains follows, all from one sample in a study of CD8+ T cells in alopecia areata. Clones were read by immunoSEQ multiplex PCR, and TCRdb kept only the in-frame ones, dropping some. Of around 190,000 clones listed, roughly three fifths are singletons. The source material was CD4+ T cells sorted from blood, sampled at week 4, from a patient treated with tofacitinib. These receptors all stem from a human donor with alopecia areata. CDR3s include the opening cysteine and the closing phenylalanine or tryptophan. Each record gives: V gene, D gene, J gene, clone size, CDR3 protein, CDR3 DNA. The D gene is left open where the match is weak. Some rows mark clone size as missing; the rest say once, few, many or name a class of expanded clone.

V: TRBV2; D: TRBD1; J: TRBJ1-2; size: .; CDR3: CASSGQGAHYGYTF; DNA: TGTGCCAGCAGTGGTCAGGGGGCTCACTATGGCTACACCTTC
V: TRBV7-2; D: TRBD2; J: TRBJ2-7; size: .; CDR3: CASSRSGTSVYEQYF; DNA: TGTGCCAGCAGCCGGTCGGGGACTAGCGTCTACGAGCAGTACTTC
V: TRBV29-1; D: .; J: TRBJ2-7; size: .; CDR3: CSVQDTGSSYEQYF; DNA: TGCAGCGTCCAGGACACGGGATCGTCCTACGAGCAGTACTTC
V: TRBV30; D: .; J: TRBJ2-4; size: .; CDR3: CASFRGNIQYF; DNA: TGTGCCTCCTTCCGGGGAAACATTCAGTACTTC
V: TRBV27; D: .; J: TRBJ2-7; size: few; CDR3: CASSTDGIQYF; DNA: TGTGCCAGCAGCACCGACGGAATTCAGTACTTC
V: TRBV4-1; D: .; J: TRBJ1-2; size: .; CDR3: CASSQAVGGDGYTF; DNA: TGCGCCAGCAGCCAAGCGGTCGGGGGGGATGGCTACACCTTC
V: TRBV16; D: TRBD1; J: TRBJ1-5; size: .; CDR3: CASSQQGQGRSQPQHF; DNA: TGTGCCAGCAGTCAACAGGGACAGGGAAGGTCTCAGCCCCAGCATTTT
V: TRBV2; D: TRBD2; J: TRBJ2-2; size: .; CDR3: CASSLLAGTGELFF; DNA: TGTGCCAGCAGCCTTTTAGCGGGGACCGGGGAGCTGTTTTTT
V: TRBV4-1; D: .; J: TRBJ2-3; size: once; CDR3: CASSQDLTSTDTQYF; DNA: TGCGCCAGCAGCCAAGATTTGACAAGCACAGATACGCAGTATTTT
V: TRBV30; D: .; J: TRBJ1-1; size: .; CDR3: CAWSSGEGWGTEAFF; DNA: TGTGCCTGGAGCTCCGGGGAGGGATGGGGGACTGAAGCTTTCTTT
V: TRBV6-5; D: .; J: TRBJ1-1; size: .; CDR3: CASSPYRVTEAFF; DNA: TGTGCCAGCAGTCCCTACAGGGTAACTGAAGCTTTCTTT
V: TRBV29-1; D: .; J: TRBJ1-5; size: .; CDR3: CSCSESYSNQPQHF; DNA: TGCAGCTGTTCGGAGAGTTATAGCAATCAGCCCCAGCATTTT
V: TRBV29-1; D: .; J: TRBJ1-2; size: .; CDR3: CSVYEGVLSNYGYTF; DNA: TGCAGCGTTTATGAGGGGGTTCTATCTAACTATGGCTACACCTTC
V: TRBV27; D: .; J: TRBJ1-5; size: .; CDR3: CASSGAYGPQHF; DNA: TGTGCCAGCTCCGGTGCCTATGGGCCCCAGCATTTT
V: TRBV7-2; D: TRBD2; J: TRBJ2-7; size: once; CDR3: CASSLKLAGVGEQYF; DNA: TGTGCCAGCAGCTTAAAGCTAGCGGGAGTGGGGGAGCAGTACTTC
V: TRBV5-1; D: .; J: TRBJ2-3; size: .; CDR3: CASSFQGTDTQYF; DNA: TGCGCCAGCAGCTTCCAGGGGACAGATACGCAGTATTTT
V: TRBV29-1; D: .; J: TRBJ2-7; size: once; CDR3: CSVGAGISYEQYF; DNA: TGCAGCGTTGGGGCTGGGATCTCCTACGAGCAGTACTTC
V: TRBV30; D: .; J: TRBJ1-4; size: .; CDR3: CAWSGNSEKLFF; DNA: TGTGCCTGGAGTGGCAATTCTGAAAAACTGTTTTTT
V: TRBV27; D: .; J: TRBJ2-5; size: few; CDR3: CASTTAETQYF; DNA: TGTGCCAGCACCACCGCGGAGACCCAGTACTTC
V: TRBV6-5; D: TRBD1; J: TRBJ2-7; size: few; CDR3: CASSTPGQGSWEQYF; DNA: TGTGCCAGCAGTACCCCGGGACAGGGCTCTTGGGAGCAGTACTTC
V: TRBV6-5; D: .; J: TRBJ1-1; size: .; CDR3: CASTRDTEAFF; DNA: TGTGCCAGCACCCGTGACACTGAAGCTTTCTTT
V: TRBV6-5; D: TRBD2; J: TRBJ2-1; size: .; CDR3: CASWPRTSGSVEQFF; DNA: TGTGCCAGCTGGCCCAGGACTAGCGGGAGTGTTGAGCAGTTCTTC
V: TRBV30; D: .; J: TRBJ2-3; size: few; CDR3: CAWSVPGLRTDTQYF; DNA: TGTGCCTGGAGTGTACCGGGACTCCGCACAGATACGCAGTATTTT
V: TRBV29-1; D: TRBD2; J: TRBJ2-1; size: few; CDR3: CSVGGASGSYNEQFF; DNA: TGCAGCGTTGGAGGGGCTAGCGGGAGTTACAATGAGCAGTTCTTC
V: TRBV29-1; D: .; J: TRBJ2-3; size: .; CDR3: CSVEQGGTDTQYF; DNA: TGCAGCGTTGAACAGGGTGGCACAGATACGCAGTATTTT
V: TRBV27; D: .; J: TRBJ2-3; size: few; CDR3: CASSRDYLQSRTDTQYF; DNA: TGTGCCAGCAGTCGCGACTACCTACAGTCGCGCACAGATACGCAGTATTTT
V: TRBV6-5; D: .; J: TRBJ2-1; size: .; CDR3: CASSSRSAGNEQFF; DNA: TGTGCCAGCAGTTCCCGTTCTGCGGGCAATGAGCAGTTCTTC
V: TRBV5-1; D: .; J: TRBJ2-5; size: .; CDR3: CASSTGETQYF; DNA: TGCGCCAGCAGCACCGGAGAGACCCAGTACTTC
V: TRBV15; D: TRBD2; J: TRBJ2-4; size: few; CDR3: CATSTRTREKENIQYF; DNA: TGTGCCACCTCAACCCGAACGCGGGAGAAGGAAAACATTCAGTACTTC
V: TRBV7-2; D: .; J: TRBJ2-3; size: few; CDR3: CASCQDFSDTQYF; DNA: TGTGCCAGTTGTCAGGACTTTTCAGATACGCAGTATTTT
V: TRBV15; D: .; J: TRBJ2-1; size: .; CDR3: CATSRDRDPQFF; DNA: TGTGCCACCAGCAGAGACCGGGACCCGCAGTTCTTC
V: TRBV7-8; D: TRBD1; J: TRBJ1-1; size: .; CDR3: CASSLRDRGSNTEAFF; DNA: TGTGCCAGCAGCCTCCGGGACAGGGGTAGTAACACTGAAGCTTTCTTT
V: TRBV30; D: .; J: TRBJ1-1; size: .; CDR3: CAWTSRGDTEAFF; DNA: TGTGCCTGGACGTCTAGGGGAGACACTGAAGCTTTCTTT
V: TRBV29-1; D: TRBD1; J: TRBJ1-1; size: .; CDR3: CSGRTGPGTEAFF; DNA: TGCAGCGGGAGGACAGGGCCGGGAACTGAAGCTTTCTTT
V: TRBV30; D: .; J: TRBJ2-7; size: .; CDR3: CAWSTLRGYEQYF; DNA: TGTGCCTGGAGCACCCTAAGGGGATACGAGCAGTACTTC
V: TRBV29-1; D: .; J: TRBJ1-2; size: .; CDR3: CSVEMGQDGLGYTF; DNA: TGCAGCGTTGAAATGGGACAAGACGGTCTCGGCTACACCTTC
V: TRBV30; D: .; J: TRBJ2-7; size: .; CDR3: CAWSPLYEQYF; DNA: TGTGCCTGGAGTCCCCTTTACGAGCAGTACTTC
V: TRBV25-1; D: TRBD1; J: TRBJ2-7; size: .; CDR3: CATAQGDRVVYEQYF; DNA: TGTGCCACTGCACAGGGGGACAGGGTGGTCTACGAGCAGTACTTC
V: TRBV6-1; D: TRBD1; J: TRBJ1-5; size: .; CDR3: CASSLQQGLGQPQHF; DNA: TGTGCCAGCAGCCTACAACAGGGGTTAGGTCAGCCCCAGCATTTT
V: TRBV29-1; D: .; J: TRBJ2-3; size: .; CDR3: CSAPDPYSRDTQYF; DNA: TGCAGCGCTCCGGACCCCTACTCGAGAGATACGCAGTATTTT
V: TRBV7-2; D: .; J: TRBJ1-2; size: .; CDR3: CASSLAVTGNYGYTF; DNA: TGTGCCAGCAGCTTAGCGGTGACAGGAAACTATGGCTACACCTTC
V: TRBV29-1; D: .; J: TRBJ2-3; size: .; CDR3: CSKASTDTQYF; DNA: TGCAGCAAGGCTAGCACAGATACGCAGTATTTT
V: TRBV5-1; D: .; J: TRBJ2-5; size: .; CDR3: CASSFPGQETQYF; DNA: TGCGCCAGCAGCTTCCCGGGCCAAGAGACCCAGTACTTC
V: TRBV30; D: .; J: TRBJ1-1; size: few; CDR3: CAWSSVPGGTEAFF; DNA: TGTGCCTGGAGTTCCGTCCCGGGCGGCACTGAAGCTTTCTTT
V: TRBV18; D: .; J: TRBJ2-5; size: few; CDR3: CASSPSGRQETQYF; DNA: TGTGCCAGCTCACCCTCGGGACGGCAAGAGACCCAGTACTTC
V: TRBV4-3; D: .; J: TRBJ2-7; size: few; CDR3: CASSHGPDKEQYF; DNA: TGCGCCAGCAGCCACGGGCCCGATAAGGAGCAGTACTTC
V: TRBV29-1; D: .; J: TRBJ2-4; size: few; CDR3: CSVEDPRGNIQYF; DNA: TGCAGCGTTGAAGATCCCAGGGGAAACATTCAGTACTTC
V: TRBV29-1; D: TRBD1; J: TRBJ1-5; size: .; CDR3: CSVQGDGNQPQHF; DNA: TGCAGCGTTCAGGGGGACGGAAATCAGCCCCAGCATTTT
V: TRBV28; D: TRBD2; J: TRBJ2-7; size: .; CDR3: CASSPGSSGWSYEQYF; DNA: TGTGCCAGCAGCCCAGGTTCTAGCGGATGGTCCTACGAGCAGTACTTC
V: TRBV5-1; D: .; J: TRBJ2-1; size: few; CDR3: CASSLARTDYNEQFF; DNA: TGCGCCAGCAGCTTGGCACGGACAGATTACAATGAGCAGTTCTTC
V: TRBV4-2; D: TRBD2; J: TRBJ2-5; size: .; CDR3: CASSQVLAGGSETQYF; DNA: TGTGCCAGCAGCCAAGTACTAGCGGGAGGGTCTGAGACCCAGTACTTC
V: TRBV28; D: .; J: TRBJ2-1; size: few; CDR3: CASSSPTGTKRAAQFF; DNA: TGTGCCAGCAGTTCCCCGACAGGTACGAAGCGGGCGGCGCAGTTCTTC
V: TRBV5-6; D: .; J: TRBJ2-1; size: .; CDR3: CASGRESGRSYNEQFF; DNA: TGTGCCAGCGGCCGAGAGAGCGGCCGGTCCTACAATGAGCAGTTCTTC
V: TRBV29-1; D: TRBD1; J: TRBJ1-5; size: .; CDR3: CSVEEGSGGNQPQHF; DNA: TGCAGCGTTGAAGAAGGGTCAGGGGGGAATCAGCCCCAGCATTTT